The entry that follows covers one TCR beta chain sequence. This sample was included in a study of blood T cell repertoires in COVID-19. About the study: COVID-19 samples from acute and convalescent phases originated in the United States, Italy and Spain.

It was during active infection that Seattle patients were enrolled and then longitudinally followed. Measured with immunoSEQ multiplex PCR; TCRdb has only the in-frame clones, and not every one. The repertoire holds about 200,000 clones, with around 83% as singletons. CDR3 length: 13 residues. The germline gives CDR1 KGHSH, CDR2 LQKENI. Between the trimmed V and J ends, which lost 2 bases and 4 bases, there was a span of 8 bases. The J gene is TRBJ1-1, the V gene TRBV18; no clear D gene. What was sequenced was peripheral blood. This TCR was recovered from a woman aged 50 to 60 with COVID-19, enrolled during active disease. Here the CDR3 DNA reads TGTGCCAGCTCACCAGGGCAGAGCACTGAAGCTTTCTTT. Translation gives CASSPGQSTEAFF.